Included here is one T cell receptor (beta chain) sequence, with context. Its antigen is not known. This specimen belongs to a study of T cell responses to AZD1222 COVID-19 vaccine. Analysis merged second doses at about 4 or about 12 weeks. Libraries were prepared by immunoSEQ multiplex PCR; TCRdb keeps only in-frame clonotypes and omits some of them. Of 100,000 to 130,000 clones in the sample, about nine tenths were seen once. Findings and limits, study-wide: Possibly, clonal diversity was underestimated; donors were largely white British and included more females. Spike was spanned by vaccine-associated CD4 TCRs, with dominance at 160-218 and 743-854. Repertoire samples came only from after the peak T cell response.

CDR3 size: 14 residues. J was trimmed by 5 bases and V by 4 bases; bases with no gene match: 6. Germline lookup yields CDR1 GTSNPN and CDR2 SVGIG (reference sequence). The V and J genes are TRBV30 and TRBJ2-3, with TRBD2 identical over 10 bases. The receptor was isolated from an adult who received the AZD1222 COVID-19 vaccine. This sample comprised peripheral blood, obtained 28 days after the second AZD1222 dose. CDR3 in DNA: TGTGCCTGGACTAGCGGGAGTCGGATAGATACGCAGTATTTT. Translating it yields CAWTSGSRIDTQYF.